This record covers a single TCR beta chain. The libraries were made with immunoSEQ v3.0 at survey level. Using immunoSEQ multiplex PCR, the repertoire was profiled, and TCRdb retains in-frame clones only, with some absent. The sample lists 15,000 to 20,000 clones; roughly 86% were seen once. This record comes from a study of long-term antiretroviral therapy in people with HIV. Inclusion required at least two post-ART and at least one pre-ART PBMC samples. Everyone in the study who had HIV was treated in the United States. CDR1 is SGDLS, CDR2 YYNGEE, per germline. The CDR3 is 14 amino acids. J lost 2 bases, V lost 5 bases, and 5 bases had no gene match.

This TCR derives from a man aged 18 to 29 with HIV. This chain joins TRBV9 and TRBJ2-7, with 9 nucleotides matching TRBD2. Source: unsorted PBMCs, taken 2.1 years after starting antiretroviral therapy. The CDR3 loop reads CASSKGGGAYEQYF. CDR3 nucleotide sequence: TGTGCCAGCAGTAAAGGCGGGGGGGCCTACGAGCAGTACTTC.